This TCR beta chain was sequenced during a study of cytomegalovirus exposure and HLA in healthy donors. About the research overall: Membership in the Caucasian-associated ancestry cluster was found for around 85% of roughly 400 genotyped donors. Findings and caveats of the study: TCR beta V segments were, for the most part, productive about 87% or about 30% of the time in an earlier analysis. Per a later analysis, 15,000 to 20,000 TCR beta sequences showed association with HLA alleles at 0.05 false discovery rate. Trimming of TCR beta V- and J-genes showed a link, identified in a later analysis, to a missense DCLRE1C variant.

PCR employed 60 Vbeta and 13 Jbeta primers. The protocol was immunoSEQ multiplex PCR, while the TCRdb copy is restricted to in-frame clones and leaves out a portion. The sample shows under 200,000 clones, around 80% of them seen only once. The CDR3 runs to 14 residues. Germline values: CDR1 SEHNR, CDR2 FQNEAQ (reference sequence). Regarding this clone: Its target is not known. The junction departs from the called germline gene at one end, perhaps through a read error.

This clonotype originated in a woman aged 50 to 60 in good health and CMV-seronegative. This sequence joins TRBV7-9 and TRBJ2-1; D may be TRBD1 (5 bases). Sequencing was performed on PBMCs. In DNA form, the CDR3 reads TGTTCCAGCAGCTTAGAACAGGCCTACAATGAGCAGTTCTTC. Translated, it gives CSSSLEQAYNEQFF.